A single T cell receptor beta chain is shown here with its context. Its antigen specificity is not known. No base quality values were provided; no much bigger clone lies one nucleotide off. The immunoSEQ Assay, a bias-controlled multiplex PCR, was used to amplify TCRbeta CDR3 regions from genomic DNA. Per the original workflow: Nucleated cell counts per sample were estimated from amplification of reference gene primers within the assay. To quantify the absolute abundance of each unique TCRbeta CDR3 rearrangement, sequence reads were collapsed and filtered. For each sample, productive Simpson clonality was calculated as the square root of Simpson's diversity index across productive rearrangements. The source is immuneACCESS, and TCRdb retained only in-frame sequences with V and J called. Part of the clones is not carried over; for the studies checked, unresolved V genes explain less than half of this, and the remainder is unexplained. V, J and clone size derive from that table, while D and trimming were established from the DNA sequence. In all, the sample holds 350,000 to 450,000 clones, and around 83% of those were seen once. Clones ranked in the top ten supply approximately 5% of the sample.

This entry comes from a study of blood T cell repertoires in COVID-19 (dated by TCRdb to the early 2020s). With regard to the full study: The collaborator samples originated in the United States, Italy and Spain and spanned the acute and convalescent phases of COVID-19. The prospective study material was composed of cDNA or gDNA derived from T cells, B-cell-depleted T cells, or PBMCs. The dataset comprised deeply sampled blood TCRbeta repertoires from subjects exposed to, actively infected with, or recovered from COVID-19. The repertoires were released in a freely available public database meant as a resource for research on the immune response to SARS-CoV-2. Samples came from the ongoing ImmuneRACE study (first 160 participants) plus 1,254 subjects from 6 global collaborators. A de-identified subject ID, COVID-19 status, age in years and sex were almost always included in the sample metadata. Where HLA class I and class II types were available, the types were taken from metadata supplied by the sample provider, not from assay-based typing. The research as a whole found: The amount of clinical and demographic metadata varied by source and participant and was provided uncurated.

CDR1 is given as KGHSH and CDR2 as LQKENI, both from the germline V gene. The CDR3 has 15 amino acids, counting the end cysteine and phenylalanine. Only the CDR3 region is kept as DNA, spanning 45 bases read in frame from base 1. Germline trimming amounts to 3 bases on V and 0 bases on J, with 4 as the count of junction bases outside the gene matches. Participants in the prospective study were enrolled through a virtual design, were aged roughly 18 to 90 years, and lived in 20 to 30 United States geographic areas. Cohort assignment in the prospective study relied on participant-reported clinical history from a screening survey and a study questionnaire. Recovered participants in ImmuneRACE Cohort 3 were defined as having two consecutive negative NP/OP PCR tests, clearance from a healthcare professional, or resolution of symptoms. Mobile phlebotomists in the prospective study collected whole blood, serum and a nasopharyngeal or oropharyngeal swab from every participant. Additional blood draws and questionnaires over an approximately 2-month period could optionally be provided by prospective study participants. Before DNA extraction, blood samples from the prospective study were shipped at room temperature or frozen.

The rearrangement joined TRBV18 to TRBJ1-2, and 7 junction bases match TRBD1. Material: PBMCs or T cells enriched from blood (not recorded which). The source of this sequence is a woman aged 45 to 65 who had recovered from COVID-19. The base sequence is TGTGCCAGCTCACCCGGGACAGAACCTAACTATGGCTACACCTTC. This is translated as CASSPGTEPNYGYTF.